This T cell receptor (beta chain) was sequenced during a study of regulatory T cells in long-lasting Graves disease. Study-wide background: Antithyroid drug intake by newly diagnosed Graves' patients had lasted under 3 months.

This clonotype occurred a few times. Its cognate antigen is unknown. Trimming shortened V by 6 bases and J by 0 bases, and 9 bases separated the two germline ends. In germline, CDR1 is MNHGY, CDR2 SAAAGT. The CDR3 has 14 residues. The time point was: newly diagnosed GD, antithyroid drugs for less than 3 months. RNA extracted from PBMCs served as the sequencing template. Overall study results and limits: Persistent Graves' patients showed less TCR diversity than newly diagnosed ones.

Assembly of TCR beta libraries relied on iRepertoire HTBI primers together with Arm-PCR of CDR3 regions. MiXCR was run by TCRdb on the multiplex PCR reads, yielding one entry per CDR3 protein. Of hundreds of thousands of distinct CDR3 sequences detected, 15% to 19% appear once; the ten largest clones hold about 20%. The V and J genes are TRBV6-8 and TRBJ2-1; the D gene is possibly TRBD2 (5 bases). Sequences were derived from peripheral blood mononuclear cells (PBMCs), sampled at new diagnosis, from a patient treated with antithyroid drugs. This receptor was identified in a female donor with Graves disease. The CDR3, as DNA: TGTGCCAGCAGGGAGCGGAGCTCCTACAATGAGCAGTTCTTC. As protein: CASRERSSYNEQFF.